The 10 T cell receptor beta chains listed next were all sequenced from one sample in a study of T cells after somatic rescue of genetic block. Sequencing was performed with immunoSEQ multiplex PCR; in TCRdb, only in-frame clones are kept and a portion is missing. The repertoire holds about 88,000 clones, with 75% to 90% as singletons. The source material was peripheral blood mononuclear cells (PBMCs). All receptors come from a woman aged 18 to 35.

J is TRBJ2-3 and V is TRBV30; D is possibly TRBD1 (5 bases). The V end was cut by 0 bases, the J end by 2 bases, with 9 bases between. Germline CDR1 and CDR2: GTSNPN and SVGIG (reference sequence). There are 14 residues in the CDR3. DNA for the CDR3: TGTGCCTGGAGTGTACAAGGGGTCACAGATACGCAGTATTTT. Amino acid sequence: CAWSVQGVTDTQYF. The full variable domain, its missing parts supplied by reference TRBV30 and TRBJ2-3, is SQTIHQWPATLVQPVGSPLSLECTVEGTSNPNLYWYRQAAGRGLQLLFYSVGIGQISSEVPQNLSASRPQDRQFILSSKKLLLSDSGFYLCAWSVQGVTDTQYFGPGTRLTVL.

The V and J genes are TRBV5-6 and TRBJ1-5; D is unclear. CDR1 is SGHDT, CDR2 YYEEEE, per germline. Deletions cut 3 bases from V and 3 bases from J, with 10 bases between. CDR3 size: 14 residues. The CDR3 nucleotides read TGTGCCAGCAGCTATTCCGGCTTCAATCAGCCCCAGCATTTT. It encodes CASSYSGFNQPQHF.

This clone was recorded once. V gene TRBV5-1 combines with J gene TRBJ1-1, with a tentative D call TRBD1 (5 bases). Trimming removed 5 bases from V and 1 base from J, with 15 bases in between. CDR1 and CDR2 (germline): SGHRS, YFSETQ. This CDR3 contains 15 residues. Here the CDR3 DNA reads TGCGCCAGCAGTTTGAACAGGCCGACGAACACTGAAGCTTTCTTT. Protein sequence: CASSLNRPTNTEAFF.

The gene calls are TRBV19 and TRBJ1-5; D uncertain. This CDR3 is built from 18 residues. Germline V gives CDR1 LNHDA, CDR2 SQIVND (reference sequence). With 5 bases removed from V and 2 bases from J, the gap between germline ends came to 22 bases. The CDR3 DNA follows: TGTGCCAGTAGTCTACCCGTACCGGGCACCTATGGCAATCAGCCCCAGCATTTT. The encoded protein is CASSLPVPGTYGNQPQHF.

The rearrangement uses TRBV19 and TRBJ2-7, with a weak D call TRBD1 (6 bases). CDR3 length: 16 amino acids. The germline gives CDR1 LNHDA, CDR2 SQIVND (reference sequence). Trimming removed 4 bases at V and 3 bases at J, with 19 bases between. DNA of the CDR3: TGTGCCAGTAGTACGGGACCGGGACAAGGGTTCTACGAGCAGTACTTC. The encoded protein is CASSTGPGQGFYEQYF.

The chain recombines TRBV2 with TRBJ1-4, with D possibly TRBD1 on 5 matching bases. The CDR3 runs 13 residues. The germline V gene has CDR1 SNHLY and CDR2 FYNNEI. The V gene lost 5 bases and the J gene lost 3 bases, with 7 bases spanning the gap. The CDR3 is CASSRDSNEKLFF. The CDR3 nucleotides are TGTGCCAGCAGTCGGGACTCTAATGAAAAACTGTTTTTT.

The chain couples TRBV28 to TRBJ2-1; 10 bases map to TRBD2. CDR1 is MDHEN and CDR2 is SYDVKM in the germline V gene. The CDR3 is 20 amino acids. J lost 0 bases, V lost 5 bases, and 16 bases had no gene match. The CDR3 is CASSLPKGLAPPSSYNEQFF. Here the CDR3 DNA reads TGTGCCAGCAGTCTCCCCAAGGGACTAGCGCCACCGAGCTCCTACAATGAGCAGTTCTTC.

The chain recombines TRBV27 with TRBJ2-7, with D possibly TRBD2 on 5 matching bases. The CDR3 spans 14 residues. Germline-derived CDR1 and CDR2 are MNHEY and SMNVEV (reference sequence). V dropped 3 bases and J dropped 0 bases, with 9 bases sitting between them. CDR3 amino acids: CASSLVGSSYEQYF. The CDR3 region has the DNA TGTGCCAGCAGTTTGGTGGGGAGCTCCTACGAGCAGTACTTC.

This chain connects TRBV19 to TRBJ2-7, with 8 bases identical to TRBD2. The CDR3 has 16 amino acids. Trimming took 4 bases from V and 3 from J; bases not matched to a gene: 11. Germline V lookup: CDR1 LNHDA, CDR2 SQIVND (reference sequence). CDR3 sequence: CASSTGWASGSYEQYF. The DNA of the CDR3 is TGTGCCAGTAGTACCGGTTGGGCGAGCGGGAGCTACGAGCAGTACTTC. The full variable domain, in which reference TRBV19 and TRBJ2-7 provide the parts outside the CDR3, is DGGITQSPKYLFRKEGQNVTLSCEQNLNHDAMYWYRQDPGQGLRLIYYSQIVNDFQKGDIAEGYSVSREKKESFPLTVTSAQKNPTAFYLCASSTGWASGSYEQYFGPGTRLTVT.

The J gene is TRBJ2-1, the V gene TRBV19; 12 bases line up with TRBD2. This CDR3 has 15 amino acids. Trimming took 6 bases from V and 1 from J; bases not matched to a gene: 1. Germline CDR1 LNHDA, CDR2 SQIVND (reference sequence). The CDR3: CASSGTSGSYNEQFF. The CDR3 coding sequence is TGTGCCAGTAGCGGGACTAGCGGGTCCTACAATGAGCAGTTCTTC.